This is a list of T cell receptor beta chains from one sample in a study of identical twins. TCRdb analysed the 5' RACE reads with MiXCR anew, one entry per CDR3 protein. The data show some 760,000 distinct CDR3 sequences, roughly 18% seen once. Another study also made use of these data, one on T cells expressing NK-cell markers.

The sequencing sample was made of PBMCs. The receptors here all came from a woman between 18 and 29 years old in good health. Both conserved end residues are part of each CDR3. The D gene is left open where the match is weak. Size values are once, few and many counts, or a class for expanded clones, and some rows have none.

TRBV5-1,TRBJ2-5,NA,NA,15,CASSLGTAYQETQYF,TGCGCCAGCAGCTTGGGGACAGCTTACCAAGAGACCCAGTACTTC
TRBV5-1,TRBJ2-1,NA,TRBD2,18,CASSLRSGGPLSYNEQFF,TGCGCCAGCAGCTTGCGTAGCGGGGGGCCTCTCTCCTACAATGAGCAGTTCTTC
TRBV7-9,TRBJ1-2,NA,NA,14,CASSLAAEYYGYTF,TGTGCCAGCAGCTTAGCGGCAGAGTACTATGGCTACACCTTC
TRBV29-1,TRBJ2-3,few,NA,14,CSVEVGAGTDTQYF,TGCAGCGTTGAAGTGGGGGCCGGCACAGATACGCAGTATTTT
TRBV20-1,TRBJ2-1,NA,TRBD2,18,CWARDWGRPTGTSNEQFF,TGCTGGGCTAGAGATTGGGGACGTCCGACCGGGACTAGCAATGAGCAGTTCTTC
TRBV15,TRBJ2-7,NA,TRBD1,14,CATSRGQGSYEQYF,TGTGCCACCAGCAGGGGACAGGGCTCCTACGAGCAGTACTTC
TRBV20-1,TRBJ1-1,NA,TRBD1,13,CSARTGAGTEAFF,TGCAGTGCTAGGACAGGGGCCGGGACTGAAGCTTTCTTT
TRBV7-9,TRBJ2-7,NA,NA,15,CASSLDKGVGYEQYF,TGTGCCAGCAGCTTAGACAAGGGTGTTGGTTACGAGCAGTACTTC
TRBV7-8,TRBJ1-4,NA,TRBD1,18,CASSLAGTGATTNEKLFF,TGTGCCAGCAGCTTAGCTGGGACAGGGGCAACAACTAATGAAAAACTGTTTTTT
TRBV20-1,TRBJ2-7,NA,NA,12,CSAHRFSYEQYF,TGCAGTGCCCACAGGTTCTCCTACGAGCAGTACTTC
TRBV6-5,TRBJ2-2,few,TRBD1,15,CASSLKGANTGELFF,TGTGCCAGCAGTTTAAAGGGGGCAAACACCGGGGAGCTGTTTTTT
TRBV28,TRBJ2-5,few,NA,14,CASSTLGKQETQYF,TGTGCCAGCAGCACTCTGGGGAAACAAGAGACCCAGTACTTC
TRBV5-1,TRBJ2-7,NA,NA,14,CASSLAMGVYEQYF,TGCGCCAGCAGCTTGGCCATGGGGGTCTACGAGCAGTACTTC
TRBV19,TRBJ2-5,NA,NA,14,CASSIGRMQETQYF,TGTGCCAGTAGTATAGGGCGGATGCAAGAGACCCAGTACTTC